This T cell receptor (beta chain) originates from a study of cytomegalovirus exposure and HLA in healthy donors. The germline gives CDR1 SGHRS, CDR2 YFSETQ. J lost 4 bases, V lost 0 bases, and 5 bases had no gene match. The CDR3 totals 16 residues. Vbeta (60) and Jbeta (13) primers were used in the PCR. Profiling relied on immunoSEQ multiplex PCR, and the TCRdb table lists in-frame clones only, not all of them. Its table lists about 130,000 clones. The chain recombines TRBV5-1 with TRBJ2-1; 9 bases match TRBD1. Specimen: PBMCs. The origin of this receptor is a middle-aged woman in good health and CMV-seropositive. In DNA form, the CDR3 reads TGCGCCAGCAGCTTGGAGGGACAGGGTCCATACAATGAGCAGTTCTTC. Encoded protein: CASSLEGQGPYNEQFF.